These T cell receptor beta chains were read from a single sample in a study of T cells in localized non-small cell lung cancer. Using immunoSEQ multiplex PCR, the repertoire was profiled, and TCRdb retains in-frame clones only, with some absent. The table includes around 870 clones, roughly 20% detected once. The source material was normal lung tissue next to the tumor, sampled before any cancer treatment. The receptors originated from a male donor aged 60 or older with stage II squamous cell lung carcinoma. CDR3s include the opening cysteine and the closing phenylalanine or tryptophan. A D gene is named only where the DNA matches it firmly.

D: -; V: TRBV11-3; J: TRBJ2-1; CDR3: CASSMGVLYYNEQFF
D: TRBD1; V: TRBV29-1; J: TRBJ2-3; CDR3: CSVDVGTGLTDTQYF
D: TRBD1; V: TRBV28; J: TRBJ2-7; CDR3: CASNGLGTDYEQYF
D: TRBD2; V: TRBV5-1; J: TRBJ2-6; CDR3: CASSLGIVAGGANVLTF
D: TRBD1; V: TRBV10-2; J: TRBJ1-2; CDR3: CASSPTGVYGYTF
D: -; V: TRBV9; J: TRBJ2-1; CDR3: CASSVEPTGVNEQFF
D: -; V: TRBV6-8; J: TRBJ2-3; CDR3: CASSYRSFDTQYF
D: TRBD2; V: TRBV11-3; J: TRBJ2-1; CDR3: CASSLAYSGSQYNEQFF
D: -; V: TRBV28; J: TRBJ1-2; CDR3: CASSLDRSGYGYTF
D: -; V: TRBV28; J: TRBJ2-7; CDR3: CASSPRVSYEQYF
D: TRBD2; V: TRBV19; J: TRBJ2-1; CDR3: CASSTGTSSMDEQFF
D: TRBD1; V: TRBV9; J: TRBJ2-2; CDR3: CASTRTGTITNTGELFF
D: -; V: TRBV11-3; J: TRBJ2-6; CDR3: CASSLRGHLSGANVLTF
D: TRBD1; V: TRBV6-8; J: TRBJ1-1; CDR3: CASRGPDRKNTEAFF
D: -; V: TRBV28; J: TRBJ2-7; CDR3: CASSPGGRDGAYEQYF
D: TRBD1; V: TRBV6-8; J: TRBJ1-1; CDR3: CASSSSRGQTEAFF
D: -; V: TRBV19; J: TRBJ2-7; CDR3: CASSMGTEQYF
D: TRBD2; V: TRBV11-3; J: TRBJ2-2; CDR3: CASSPTGEGLAGVSGELFF
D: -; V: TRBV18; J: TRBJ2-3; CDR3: CASSPRASTDTQYF
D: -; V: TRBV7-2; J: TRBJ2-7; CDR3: CASSYGETYEQYF
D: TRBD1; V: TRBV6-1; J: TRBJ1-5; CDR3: CASSEGIDRVNQPQHF
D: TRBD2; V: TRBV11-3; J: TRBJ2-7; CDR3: CASSLVSGRVYEQYF
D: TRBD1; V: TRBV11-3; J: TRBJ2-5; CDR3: CASSAEPGTGEYRETQYF
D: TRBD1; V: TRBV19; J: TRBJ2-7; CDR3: CASLGGQAMIYPYEQYF
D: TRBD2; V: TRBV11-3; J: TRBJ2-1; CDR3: CASRLGGTSGSNEQFF
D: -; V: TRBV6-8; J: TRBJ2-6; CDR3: CASSYLWGSSSGANVLTF